This entry concerns a single T cell receptor beta chain. Its antigen target is currently unknown. No much larger clone is present one base from it, and per-base qualities are unavailable. The data are from a study of T cells in Graves' hyperthyroidism and ophthalmopathy (dated by TCRdb to between 2019 and 2020). With respect to the entire study: Peripheral blood samples were taken at the time of initial diagnosis, prior to any treatment. TCR V-J signatures able to tell the groups apart were searched for in a discovery cohort of 100 patients, of whom more than 40 had Graves' ophthalmopathy and around 56 had stable Graves' hyperthyroidism. An independent validation cohort of 18 to 20 hyperthyroidism patients and 17 patients who later progressed to ophthalmopathy tested prospective prediction of ophthalmopathy. The 95 to 100 discovery patients were randomly divided into training and test sets at a 7:3 ratio. In addition, the study compared T-cell repertoires in thyroid tissue and in blood from about 6 Graves' hyperthyroidism patients. After sampling, hyperthyroidism patients received methimazole starting at 30 mg daily, and ophthalmopathy patients received high-dose intravenous methylprednisolone. The paper reports TCR Vbeta CDR3 sequencing of over 120 peripheral blood samples: fewer than 50 ophthalmopathy, fewer than 85 hyperthyroidism and around 17 progressor patients.

A patient counted as having stable Graves' hyperthyroidism if no progression to ophthalmopathy occurred over 18 months of follow-up. Hyperthyroidism patients were newly diagnosed, with disease duration under 2 months, and aged 18 to 65 years. Any patient with an uncontrolled infection, another autoimmune disease, pregnancy or lactation was excluded. Diagnoses were established on the basis of clinical symptoms, serum thyroxine and TRAb, thyroid ultrasound, and orbital computed tomography. PBMCs were separated from approximately 9.9 ml of fresh peripheral blood using Ficoll-Paque density gradient centrifugation. Trizol reagent was used to extract total RNA, and RNA quality was then checked on an Agilent 2100 Bioanalyzer. What the study reported, not specific to this receptor: During validation, the model predicted progression to ophthalmopathy a median of about 6.3 months ahead of onset, with roughly 65% sensitivity and more than 72% specificity. No statistical method was used to fix the sample size in advance, and group allocation was not hidden from the investigators. A model built on a 13 V-J signature distinguished ophthalmopathy from stable hyperthyroidism, reaching around 87% sensitivity and 81% to 83% specificity in cross-validation and 80%/75% in testing. Most expanded thyroid clonotypes (frequency above 0.001) were also detected in blood, a finding suggesting that blood repertoires may reflect thyroid immune responses.

V and J are trimmed by 4 bases and 2 bases, and the gene matches miss 9 bases of the junction. The germline V gene provides CDR1 SGHRS and CDR2 YFSETQ. The CDR3, cysteine through phenylalanine, is 16 amino acids long. Only the CDR3 DNA is retained, 48 bases long and in frame from the first base. Amplification of TCR beta CDR3 regions was carried out from RNA transcripts. The first round of RT-PCR for the TCR CDR3 was performed with the HTBI primer set and the Qiagen OneStep RT-PCR kit. Libraries were constructed in a second round of multiplex PCR, after which size selection and purification were performed. Sequencing of the libraries was done on an Illumina HiSeq2000 using paired-end 100 bp reads. As for the authors' bioinformatics: SOAPnuke was used to process the raw data, throwing out any read that contained adapters or uncalled bases, had a mean Phred below 15, or lacked an exact constant-primer or identifier match. COPE v1.2.5 was used to merge high-quality paired reads, and clonotypes were defined as unique nucleotide sequences. MiTCR v1.1 was used to align the clonotypes against IMGT TRBV, TRBD and TRBJ reference segments. The analysis included only V-J combinations with a frequency above 0.0001, which together covered 98% to 99.2% of the repertoires. The TCS score was defined as F50 (clonal expansion) divided by E x V (chaos), with BLOSUM62-based TCRdist calculated between CDR3 peptides within each V-J. Welch's t-statistics and random forest reduced just over 500 V-J features to 10 to 15, which were used in a naive Bayes classifier (R e1071). Using fastp at Q25 and MiXCR, TCRdb reprocessed the public reads and kept productive beta chains. Identical CDR3 proteins give one entry, which carries the most common genes and DNA. What appears here as the V and J calls and clone size reflects TCRdb's work, not the paper's. Within this sample are about 560,000 distinct CDR3 sequences, with 12% to 15% of them counted one time only. The biggest ten clones account for around 14% of the sample.

The clonotype was recovered from a woman in her 40s with Graves' hyperthyroidism. The chain links TRBV5-1 with TRBJ2-1; 7 central bases correspond to TRBD2. The sequencing sample was made of blood. The CDR3 region: CASSRLTSDAYNEQFF. The nucleotide sequence reads TGCGCCAGCAGCCGATTAACTAGCGACGCCTACAATGAGCAGTTCTTC.